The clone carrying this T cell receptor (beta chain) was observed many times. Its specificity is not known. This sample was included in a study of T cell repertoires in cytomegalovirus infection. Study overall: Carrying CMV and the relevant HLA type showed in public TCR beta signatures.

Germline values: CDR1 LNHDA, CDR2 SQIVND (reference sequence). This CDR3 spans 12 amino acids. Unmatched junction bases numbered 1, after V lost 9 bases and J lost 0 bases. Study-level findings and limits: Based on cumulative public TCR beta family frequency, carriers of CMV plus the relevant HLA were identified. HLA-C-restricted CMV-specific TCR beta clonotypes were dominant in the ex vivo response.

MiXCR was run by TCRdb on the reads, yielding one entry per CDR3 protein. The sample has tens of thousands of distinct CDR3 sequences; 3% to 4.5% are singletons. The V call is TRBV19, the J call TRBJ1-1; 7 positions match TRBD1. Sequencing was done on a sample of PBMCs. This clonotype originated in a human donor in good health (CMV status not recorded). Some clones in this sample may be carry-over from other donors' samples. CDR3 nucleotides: TGTGCCAGCACAGGGGTGAACACTGAAGCTTTCTTT. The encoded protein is CASTGVNTEAFF.